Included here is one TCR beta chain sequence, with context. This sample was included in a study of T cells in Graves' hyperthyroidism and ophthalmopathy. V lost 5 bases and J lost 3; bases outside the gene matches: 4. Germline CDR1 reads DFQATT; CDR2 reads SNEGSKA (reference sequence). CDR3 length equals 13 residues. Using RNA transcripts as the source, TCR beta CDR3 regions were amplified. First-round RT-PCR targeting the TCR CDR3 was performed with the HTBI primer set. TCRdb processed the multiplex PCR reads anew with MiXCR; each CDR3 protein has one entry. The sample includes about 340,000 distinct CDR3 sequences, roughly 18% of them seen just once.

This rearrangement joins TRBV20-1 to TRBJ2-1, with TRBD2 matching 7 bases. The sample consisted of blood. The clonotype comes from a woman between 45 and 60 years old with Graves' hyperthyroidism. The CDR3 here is CSASGLGYNEQFF. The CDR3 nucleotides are TGCAGTGCTTCCGGACTAGGCTACAATGAGCAGTTCTTC.